The T cell receptor beta chain described here comes from a study of blood T cell repertoires in COVID-19. Whole-study context: Material from acute and convalescent COVID-19 was sourced from the United States, Italy and Spain. In each case, the material was cDNA or gDNA derived from T cells, B-cell-depleted T cells, or PBMCs.

Methods used by the authors: Researchers report that nucleated cell counts were estimated from reference gene primer amplification. Clones were sequenced by immunoSEQ multiplex PCR, and TCRdb holds only the in-frame ones, with some missing. That table supplies the V and J calls and clone size; D and trimming were determined from the DNA. The data hold about 220,000 clones, with 86% observed a single time. The CDR3 spans 14 residues. The V segment lost 6 bases and the J segment 4 bases; nucleotides outside the gene matches: 5. Per germline, CDR1 PRHDT and CDR2 FYEKMQ (reference sequence). The sequenced sample consisted of peripheral blood. The receptor was isolated from a woman aged 30 to 39 who had recovered from COVID-19. The chain joins TRBV13 to TRBJ1-2; 10 bases are shared with TRBD1. CDR3 coding DNA: TGTGCCAGCAGACCGACAGGGGGCGGCTATGGCTACACCTTC. Encoded protein: CASRPTGGGYGYTF.